The clone carrying this T cell receptor (beta chain) showed up just a few times. No antigen is known for it. Researchers prepared the TCRbeta library using unique molecular identifiers, the study reports. TCRdb analysed the PCR reads with MiXCR anew, one entry per CDR3 protein. Here the sample spans about 610,000 distinct CDR3 sequences, more than 20% being singletons. Per the germline V gene, CDR1 is MDHEN and CDR2 is SYDVKM. V was trimmed by 6 bases and J by 2 bases, leaving 18 bases between them. The CDR3 covers 16 residues. This sample was included in a study of T-cell reconstitution after alpha-beta-depleted transplantation in children. Study results and limitations: T-cell counts and diversity at one year post-transplant came mainly from newly produced T cells. TCRbeta diversity was high at day 60 in some patients (a result of surviving recipient T cells and thymic progenitors). Roughly two months post-transplant, alpha-beta T cells reportedly originated from several hundred graft clones that had expanded.

The receptor was derived from a boy under two years old with Wiskott-Aldrich syndrome, due to receive a stem cell transplant. Source: PBMCs, taken before TCRalphabeta/CD19-depleted stem cell transplant. The chain has TRBV28 and TRBJ2-3; D is possibly TRBD1 (6 bases). DNA of the CDR3: TGTGCCAGCAGCCTACGACAGGTTATTAACACAGATACGCAGTATTTT. Its protein is CASSLRQVINTDTQYF.